The T cell receptor (beta chain) described here comes from a study of T cells in localized non-small cell lung cancer. Broader study findings: An association was observed between higher blood T cell density and longer overall survival.

The assay was immunoSEQ multiplex PCR, and TCRdb's table has in-frame clones only and misses some. The profile shows roughly 15,000 clones, 75% to 90% of them singletons. For this clone: Its antigen remains unidentified.

The germline V gene has CDR1 SGHAT and CDR2 FQNNGV. The length of the CDR3 is 16 residues. V was trimmed by 3 bases and J by 0 bases, leaving 13 bases between them. This receptor was identified in a female donor aged 60 or older with stage III squamous cell lung carcinoma. The sample in question was peripheral blood, obtained before any cancer treatment. The gene calls are TRBV11-2 and TRBJ2-3; D may be TRBD1 (6 bases). CDR3 sequence reads: CASSFSGVPSTDTQYF. The CDR3 DNA is TGTGCCAGCAGCTTTTCAGGGGTGCCTAGCACAGATACGCAGTATTTT.